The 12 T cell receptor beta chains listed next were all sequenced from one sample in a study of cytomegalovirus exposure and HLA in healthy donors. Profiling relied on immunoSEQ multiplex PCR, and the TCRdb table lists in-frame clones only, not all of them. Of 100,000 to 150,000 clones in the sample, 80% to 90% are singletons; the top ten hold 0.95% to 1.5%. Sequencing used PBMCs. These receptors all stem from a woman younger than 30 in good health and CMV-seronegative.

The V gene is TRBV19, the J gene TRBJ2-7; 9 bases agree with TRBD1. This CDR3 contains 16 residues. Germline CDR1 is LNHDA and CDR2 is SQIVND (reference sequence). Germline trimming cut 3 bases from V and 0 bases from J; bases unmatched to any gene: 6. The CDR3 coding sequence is TGTGCCAGTAGTATGGGCGGGACAGGGAGCTCCTACGAGCAGTACTTC. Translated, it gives CASSMGGTGSSYEQYF.

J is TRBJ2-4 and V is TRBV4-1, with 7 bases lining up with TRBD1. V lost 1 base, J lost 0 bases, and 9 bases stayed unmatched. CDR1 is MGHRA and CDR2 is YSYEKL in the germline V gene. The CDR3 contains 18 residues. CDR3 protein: CASSQGYRGLLAKNIQYF. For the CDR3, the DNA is TGCGCCAGCAGCCAAGGTTACAGGGGATTACTAGCCAAAAACATTCAGTACTTC.

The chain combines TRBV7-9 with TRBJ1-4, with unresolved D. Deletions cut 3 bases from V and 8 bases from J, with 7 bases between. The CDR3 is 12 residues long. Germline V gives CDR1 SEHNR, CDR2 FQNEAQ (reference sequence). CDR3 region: CASSFIAEKLFF. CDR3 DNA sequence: TGTGCCAGCAGCTTTATCGCGGAAAAACTGTTTTTT.

Here the CDR3 reads CSVQGRTEAFF. In nucleotides, the CDR3 is TGCAGCGTTCAGGGAAGAACTGAAGCTTTCTTT. This chain uses TRBV29-1 with TRBJ1-1, with D perhaps TRBD1 (5 bases). The CDR3 runs 11 residues. Per the germline V gene, CDR1 is SQVTM and CDR2 is ANQGSEA. V was shortened by 5 bases and J by 5 bases, with 9 bases between the two germline ends.

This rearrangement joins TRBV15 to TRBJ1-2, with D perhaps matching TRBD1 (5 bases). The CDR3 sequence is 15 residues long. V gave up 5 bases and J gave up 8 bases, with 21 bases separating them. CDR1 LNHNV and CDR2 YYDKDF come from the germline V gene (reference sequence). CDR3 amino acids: CATSSRLIQGDGYTF. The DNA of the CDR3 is TGTGCCACCAGCTCCCGCCTTATTCAGGGCGACGGCTACACCTTC.

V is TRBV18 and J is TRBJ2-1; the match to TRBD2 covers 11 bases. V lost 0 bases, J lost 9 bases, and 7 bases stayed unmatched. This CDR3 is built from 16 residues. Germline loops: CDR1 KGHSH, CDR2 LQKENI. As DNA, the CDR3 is TGTGCCAGCTCACCACCTTCTAGCGGGGGGTATGGTGAGCAGTTCTTC. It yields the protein CASSPPSSGGYGEQFF. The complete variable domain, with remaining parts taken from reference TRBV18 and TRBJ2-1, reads NAGVMQNPRHLVRRRGQEARLRCSPMKGHSHVYWYRQLPEEGLKFMVYLQKENIIDESGMPKERFSAEFPKEGPSILRIQQVVRGDSAAYFCASSPPSSGGYGEQFFGPGTRLTVL.

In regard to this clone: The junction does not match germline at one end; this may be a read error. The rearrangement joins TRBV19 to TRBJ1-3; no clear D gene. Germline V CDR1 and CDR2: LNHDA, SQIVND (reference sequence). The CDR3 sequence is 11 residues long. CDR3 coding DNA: TGTGCCAGCAGTACTATAAACACCATATATTTT. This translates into CASSTINTIYF.

CDR3 sequence reads: CSGTGGGKETQYF. CDR3 nucleotide sequence: TGCAGCGGAACTGGGGGCGGTAAGGAGACCCAGTACTTC. The V call is TRBV29-1, the J call TRBJ2-5, with D possibly TRBD1 on 6 matching bases. Germline assignment: CDR1 SQVTM and CDR2 ANQGSEA. Trimming pared 7 bases from V and 5 bases from J, leaving 17 bases between. The CDR3 runs 13 residues.

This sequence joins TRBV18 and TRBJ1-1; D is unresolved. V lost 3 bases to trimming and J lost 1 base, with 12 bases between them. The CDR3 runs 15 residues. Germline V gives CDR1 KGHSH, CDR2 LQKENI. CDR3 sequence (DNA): TGTGCCAGCTCACCTGGAGGCGGGAAGAACACTGAAGCTTTCTTT. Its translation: CASSPGGGKNTEAFF.

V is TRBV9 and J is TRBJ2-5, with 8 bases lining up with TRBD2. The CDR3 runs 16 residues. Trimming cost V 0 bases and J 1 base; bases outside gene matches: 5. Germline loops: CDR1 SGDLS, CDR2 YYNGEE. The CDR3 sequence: CASSVAPGGAQETQYF. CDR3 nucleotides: TGTGCCAGCAGCGTAGCTCCCGGGGGGGCCCAAGAGACCCAGTACTTC.

The chain's CDR3 is CASSERTGGTKNIQYF. In nucleotides, the CDR3 is TGTGCCAGCAGTGAGCGAACAGGGGGGACCAAAAACATTCAGTACTTC. J is TRBJ2-4 and V is TRBV2; 8 positions agree with TRBD1. Per the germline V gene, CDR1 is SNHLY and CDR2 is FYNNEI. J lost 2 bases, V lost 3 bases, and 6 bases had no gene match. The CDR3 spans 16 residues.

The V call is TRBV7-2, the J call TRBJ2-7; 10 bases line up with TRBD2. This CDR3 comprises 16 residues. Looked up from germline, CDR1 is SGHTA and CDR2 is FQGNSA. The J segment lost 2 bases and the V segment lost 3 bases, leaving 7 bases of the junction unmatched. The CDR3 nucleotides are TGTGCCAGCAGCTTGGGACCGGGACTAGCGACCTACGAGCAGTACTTC. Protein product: CASSLGPGLATYEQYF.